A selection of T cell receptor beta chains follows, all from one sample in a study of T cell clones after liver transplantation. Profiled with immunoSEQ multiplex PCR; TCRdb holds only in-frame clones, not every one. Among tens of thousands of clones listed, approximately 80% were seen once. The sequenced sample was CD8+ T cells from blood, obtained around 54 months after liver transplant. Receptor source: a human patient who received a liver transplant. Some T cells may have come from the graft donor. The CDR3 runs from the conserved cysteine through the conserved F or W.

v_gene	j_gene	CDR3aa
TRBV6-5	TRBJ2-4	CASRHTGLGSDIQYF
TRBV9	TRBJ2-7	CASSVDGNLMGEQYF
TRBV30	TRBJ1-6	CAWSKRQDLNSPLHF
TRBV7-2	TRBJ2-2	CASSLPPDRPNTGELFF
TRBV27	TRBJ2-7	CASSLNGARVYEQYF
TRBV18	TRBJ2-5	CASSPRDEETQYF
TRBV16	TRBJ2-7	CASSQSSSPYEQYF
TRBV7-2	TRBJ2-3	CASSLVGGLLMNTQYF
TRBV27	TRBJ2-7	CASSLSGQVAEQYF
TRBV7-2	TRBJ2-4	CASSFGLAKNIQYF
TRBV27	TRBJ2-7	CASSLRAGGYEQYF
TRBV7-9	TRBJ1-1	CASSTSQLNTEAFF
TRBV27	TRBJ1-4	CASSLSLGSEKLFF
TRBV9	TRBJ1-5	CASSVENQPQHF
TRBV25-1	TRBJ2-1	CASSVTRYNEQFF
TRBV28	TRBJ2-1	CASSQTGGDYNEQFF
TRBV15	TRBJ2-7	CATSRVLPGGYEQYF
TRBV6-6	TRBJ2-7	CASSRGDSYYEQYF
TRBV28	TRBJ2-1	CASSLGDNEQFF
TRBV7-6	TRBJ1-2	CASSLGQSDPNYGYTF
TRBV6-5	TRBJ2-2	CASSPNRGVAGELFF
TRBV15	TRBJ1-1	CATSRGAMNTEAFF
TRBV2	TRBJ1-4	CASGVGNEKLFF
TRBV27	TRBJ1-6	CASSFGGVAYNSPLHF
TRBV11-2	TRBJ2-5	CASSRPDWAGVETQYF
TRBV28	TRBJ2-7	CASTAPRDTYYEQYF
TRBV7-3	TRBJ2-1	CASSRTGGKSYNEQFF
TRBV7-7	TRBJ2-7	CASSTTPGAVDEQYF
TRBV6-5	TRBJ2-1	CASSYSPRVQFF
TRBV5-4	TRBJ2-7	CASSLQGTYEQYF
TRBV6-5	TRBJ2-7	CASSSGGVYEQYF